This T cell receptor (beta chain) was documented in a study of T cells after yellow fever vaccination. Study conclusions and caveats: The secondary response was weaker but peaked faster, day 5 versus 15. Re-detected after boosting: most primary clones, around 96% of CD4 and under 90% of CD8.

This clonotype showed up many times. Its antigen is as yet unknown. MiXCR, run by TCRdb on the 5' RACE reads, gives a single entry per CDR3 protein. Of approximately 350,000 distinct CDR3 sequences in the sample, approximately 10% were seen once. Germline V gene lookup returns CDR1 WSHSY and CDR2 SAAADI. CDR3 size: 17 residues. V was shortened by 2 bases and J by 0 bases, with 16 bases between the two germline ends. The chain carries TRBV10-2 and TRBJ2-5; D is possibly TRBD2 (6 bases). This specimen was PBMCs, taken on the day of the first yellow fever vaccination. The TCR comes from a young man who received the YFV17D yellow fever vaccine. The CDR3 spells CASSEGSGWGDQETQYF. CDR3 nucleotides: TGCGCCAGCAGTGAGGGGTCCGGATGGGGGGACCAAGAGACCCAGTACTTC.